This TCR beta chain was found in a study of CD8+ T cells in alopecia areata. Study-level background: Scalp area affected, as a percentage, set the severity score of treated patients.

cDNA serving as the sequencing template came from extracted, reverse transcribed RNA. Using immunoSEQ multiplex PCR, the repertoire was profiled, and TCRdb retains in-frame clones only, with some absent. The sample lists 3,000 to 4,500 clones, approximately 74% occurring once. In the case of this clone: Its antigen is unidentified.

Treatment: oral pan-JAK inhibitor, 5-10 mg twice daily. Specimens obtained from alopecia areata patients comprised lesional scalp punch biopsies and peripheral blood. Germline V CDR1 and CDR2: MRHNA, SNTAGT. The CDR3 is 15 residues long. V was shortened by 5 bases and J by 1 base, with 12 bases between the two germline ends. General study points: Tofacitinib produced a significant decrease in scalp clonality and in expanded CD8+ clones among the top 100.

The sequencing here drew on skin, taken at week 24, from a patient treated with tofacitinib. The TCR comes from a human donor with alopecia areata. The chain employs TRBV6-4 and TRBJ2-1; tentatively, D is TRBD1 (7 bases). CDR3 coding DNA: TGTGCCAGCAGTACCAGGGGGGAGTCCTACAATGAGCAGTTCTTC. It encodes CASSTRGESYNEQFF.